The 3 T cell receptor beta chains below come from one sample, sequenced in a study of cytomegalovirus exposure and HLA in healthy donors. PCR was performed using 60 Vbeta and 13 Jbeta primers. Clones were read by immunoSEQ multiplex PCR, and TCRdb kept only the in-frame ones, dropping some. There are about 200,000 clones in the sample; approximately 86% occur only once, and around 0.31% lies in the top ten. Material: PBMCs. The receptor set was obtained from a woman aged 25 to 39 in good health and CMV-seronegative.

This chain's CDR3 is CASSPQREQFF. The CDR3 coding sequence is TGTGCCAGCAGCCCCCAGCGTGAGCAGTTCTTC. The rearrangement joins TRBV7-8 to TRBJ2-1; unclear D gene. V was cut by 5 bases and J by 9 bases, with 8 bases left in between. This CDR3 has 11 residues. Germline CDR1 is SGHVS and CDR2 is FQNEAQ.

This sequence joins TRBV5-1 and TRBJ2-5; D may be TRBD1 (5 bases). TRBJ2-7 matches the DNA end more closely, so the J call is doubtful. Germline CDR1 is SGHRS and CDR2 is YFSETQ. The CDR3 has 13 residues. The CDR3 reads CASSPTVTYEQYF. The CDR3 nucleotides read TGCGCCAGCAGCCCGACAGTTACCTACGAGCAGTACTTC.

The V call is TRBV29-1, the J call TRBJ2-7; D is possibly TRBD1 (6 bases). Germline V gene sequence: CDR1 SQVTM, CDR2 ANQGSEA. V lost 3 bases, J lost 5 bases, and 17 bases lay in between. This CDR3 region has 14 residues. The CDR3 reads CSVEWDTLNHEQYF. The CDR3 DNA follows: TGCAGCGTTGAGTGGGACACCCTTAACCACGAGCAGTACTTC.